Following are 24 T cell receptor beta chains from one sample sequenced in a study of T cell responses to AZD1222 COVID-19 vaccine. Assay used: immunoSEQ multiplex PCR; TCRdb lists only in-frame clones, some missing. The sample has 200,000 to 250,000 clones, under 95% seen once; the top ten hold less than 1.2%. The source was peripheral blood, collected on day 0 of MenACWY control vaccination. The origin of the receptors is an adult in good health.

This clone showed up just once. The genes are TRBV2 and TRBJ1-6, with 8 positions matching TRBD1. From germline, CDR1 is SNHLY and CDR2 FYNNEI. The CDR3 spans 16 residues. Trimming at V came to 6 bases and at J to 7 bases, leaving 11 bases not matched to a gene. CDR3 in DNA: TGTGCCAGCAGGCCAGACAGGGGATCGGGGAATTCACCCCTCCACTTT. Protein sequence: CASRPDRGSGNSPLHF.

The chain combines TRBV6-5 with TRBJ1-1; D is possibly TRBD1 (6 bases). The CDR3 has 13 amino acids. From germline, CDR1 is MNHEY and CDR2 SVGAGI. Trimming removed 2 bases from V and 5 bases from J, with 9 bases in between. Here the CDR3 DNA reads TGTGCCAGCAGTTACGCACAGGGTACTGAAGCTTTCTTT. This codes for CASSYAQGTEAFF.

The chain combines TRBV11-1 with TRBJ1-1, with 8 nucleotides matching TRBD1. The CDR3 extends over 15 amino acids. J gave up 3 bases and V 2 bases, and 5 bases lay outside the gene matches. Per germline, CDR1 SGHAT and CDR2 FQDESV (reference sequence). The CDR3 sequence: CASSLPDREDTEAFF. The CDR3 DNA sequence: TGTGCCAGCAGCTTACCGGACAGGGAGGACACTGAAGCTTTCTTT.

The chain is built from TRBV25-1 and TRBJ1-2, with 7 bases identical to TRBD1. Germline V gives CDR1 MGHDK, CDR2 SYGVNS. CDR3 length: 14 residues. V lost 3 bases and J lost 2; bases outside the gene matches: 3. CDR3 loop: CASSDATGNYGYTF. The CDR3 DNA reads as TGTGCCAGCAGTGACGCGACAGGGAACTATGGCTACACCTTC.

The chain couples TRBV28 to TRBJ2-2; D is possibly TRBD1 or TRBD2 (6 bases each). Germline values: CDR1 MDHEN, CDR2 SYDVKM. This CDR3 is built from 18 residues. Trimming removed 7 bases at V and 0 bases at J, with 21 bases between. The CDR3 bases are TGTGCCAGCACCCTCGGGGGCGTGCGAGGTTCGAACACCGGGGAGCTGTTTTTT. It translates to CASTLGGVRGSNTGELFF.

This chain uses TRBV18 with TRBJ2-1; TRBD2 agrees at 9 bases. Germline CDR1 and CDR2: KGHSH and LQKENI. This CDR3 region has 15 residues. Trimming at V came to 3 bases and at J to 4 bases, leaving 4 bases not matched to a gene. The CDR3 loop reads CASSPKTSGYNEQFF. The CDR3 DNA follows: TGTGCCAGCTCACCCAAAACTAGCGGGTACAATGAGCAGTTCTTC. Looking up the rest from reference TRBV18 and TRBJ2-1 gives the full variable domain: NAGVMQNPRHLVRRRGQEARLRCSPMKGHSHVYWYRQLPEEGLKFMVYLQKENIIDESGMPKERFSAEFPKEGPSILRIQQVVRGDSAAYFCASSPKTSGYNEQFFGPGTRLTVL.

This clone appeared a few times. V gene TRBV5-6 combines with J gene TRBJ1-2; D not certain. Germline V gives CDR1 SGHDT, CDR2 YYEEEE. The V gene lost 4 bases and the J gene lost 2 bases, with 15 bases spanning the gap. The CDR3 consists of 15 residues. DNA of the CDR3: TGTGCCAGCAGCCCCCGGGTTAGGGCCAACTATGGCTACACCTTC. As protein: CASSPRVRANYGYTF.

V and J are TRBV5-1 and TRBJ1-4; 9 bases align to TRBD1. The CDR3 is 15 amino acids. Germline V gives CDR1 SGHRS, CDR2 YFSETQ. J gave up 7 bases and V 4 bases, and 8 bases lay outside the gene matches. The CDR3 sequence is CASSPEDRGREKLFF. CDR3 bases: TGCGCCAGCAGCCCGGAGGACAGGGGCCGTGAAAAACTGTTTTTT.

The chain carries TRBV2 and TRBJ2-1; D remains ambiguous. Per germline, CDR1 SNHLY and CDR2 FYNNEI. Trimming pared 10 bases from V and 5 bases from J, leaving 9 bases between. The CDR3 consists of 11 residues. CDR3 sequence reads: CATAWNNEQFF. CDR3 nucleotides: TGTGCCACCGCGTGGAACAATGAGCAGTTCTTC.

The chain joins TRBV6-5 to TRBJ2-5; tentative D call: TRBD2 (6 bases). CDR3 size: 15 residues. Germline CDR1 reads MNHEY; CDR2 reads SVGAGI. Trimming removed 7 bases from V and 5 bases from J, with 20 bases in between. In DNA form, the CDR3 reads TGTGCCAGCATCCGTTCGTCTAGCGTCGGTGAGACCCAGTACTTC. Translation gives CASIRSSSVGETQYF.

The chain employs TRBV28 and TRBJ1-2; no reliable D call. Trimming cost V 3 bases and J 4 bases, with 18 bases left between them. Germline values: CDR1 MDHEN, CDR2 SYDVKM. CDR3 length: 16 residues. DNA for the CDR3: TGTGCCAGCAGTTTGCGGTCGGGCAGTTACTCCTATGGCTACACCTTC. Protein sequence: CASSLRSGSYSYGYTF.

The chain links TRBV18 to TRBJ2-1; 8 bases line up with TRBD2. Germline V gives CDR1 KGHSH, CDR2 LQKENI. Germline trimming cut 3 bases from V and 5 bases from J; bases unmatched to any gene: 9. The CDR3 covers 16 residues. The CDR3 DNA reads as TGTGCCAGCTCACCTTCGGGAGGGGGGAGTGACAATGAGCAGTTCTTC. This codes for CASSPSGGGSDNEQFF.

The V call is TRBV15, the J call TRBJ1-5; possibly TRBD1 for D (6 bases). There are 18 residues in the CDR3. The germline V gene has CDR1 LNHNV and CDR2 YYDKDF (reference sequence). V was shortened by 1 base and J by 1 base, with 17 bases between the two germline ends. The CDR3 DNA follows: TGTGCCACCAGCAGAGGGGGACAACCGATACTAAGCAATCAGCCCCAGCATTTT. Amino acid sequence: CATSRGGQPILSNQPQHF.

The rearrangement joins TRBV5-1 to TRBJ2-3; 12 bases agree with TRBD2. CDR1 SGHRS and CDR2 YFSETQ come from the germline V gene. The CDR3 runs to 14 residues. The J segment lost 6 bases and the V segment lost 4 bases, leaving 3 bases of the junction unmatched. The CDR3 bases are TGCGCCAGCAGCCCCGGGACTAGCGGGGATACGCAGTATTTT. Its translation: CASSPGTSGDTQYF.

Written as DNA, the CDR3 is TGTGCCAGCACGCTGGGAGGGGGCGGGAATTCACCCCTCCACTTT. Translated: CASTLGGGGNSPLHF. The chain employs TRBV6-6 and TRBJ1-6; 7 nucleotides match TRBD1. V shed 7 bases and J 7 bases; nucleotides not matched to a gene: 10. Germline V gene lookup returns CDR1 MNHNY and CDR2 SVGAGI (reference sequence). The CDR3 length is 15 residues.

This sequence joins TRBV6-5 and TRBJ1-2; D gene uncertain. The germline gives CDR1 MNHEY, CDR2 SVGAGI. V was pared by 7 bases and J by 5 bases, with 11 bases between. This CDR3 contains 12 residues. The CDR3 DNA sequence: TGTGCCAGCACCTCCGGGGTATATGGCTACACCTTC. Translating it yields CASTSGVYGYTF.

Regarding this clone: A junction boundary mismatches the germline segment, possibly from a read error. V usage is TRBV15 and J usage is TRBJ1-1; tentatively, D is TRBD1 (5 bases). CDR3 size: 14 residues. Germline V CDR1 and CDR2: LNHNV, YYDKDF (reference sequence). The CDR3 sequence is CATSRDAGGPRVRF. In DNA form, the CDR3 reads TGTGCCACCAGCAGAGATGCGGGGGGTCCCCGGGTGAGATTT.

The genes are TRBV5-1 and TRBJ1-4; the D gene is possibly TRBD1 (5 bases). Germline CDR1 and CDR2: SGHRS and YFSETQ. V shed 1 base and J shed 3 bases, with 16 bases lying between them. CDR3 length: 17 amino acids. The chain's CDR3 is CASSLPGTSAANEKLFF. CDR3 bases: TGCGCCAGCAGCTTGCCCGGGACTTCTGCTGCTAATGAAAAACTGTTTTTT.

The chain joins TRBV3-1 (or the pseudogene TRBV3-2) to TRBJ2-3; D not certain. Germline-derived CDR1 and CDR2 are LGHDT and YNNKEL (reference sequence). CDR3 length: 12 amino acids. With 4 bases removed from V and 3 bases from J, the gap between germline ends came to 5 bases. CDR3: CASSPGTDTQYF. The CDR3 DNA reads as TGTGCCAGCAGCCCAGGTACAGATACGCAGTATTTT.

DNA of the CDR3: TGTGCCAGCAGCGGCGGACAAGGGACGAGCAATGAGCAGTTCTTC. This gives the protein CASSGGQGTSNEQFF. The J gene is TRBJ2-1, the V gene TRBV11-3, with D perhaps assigned TRBD1 or TRBD2 (5 bases each). The CDR3 contains 15 residues. Trimming took off 5 bases at V and 6 bases at J, with 17 bases between the two ends. Germline values: CDR1 SGHNT, CDR2 YENEEA.

This rearrangement joins TRBV7-2 to TRBJ1-4; D call uncertain. Germline CDR1 SGHTA, CDR2 FQGNSA. Trimming removed 6 bases from V and 15 bases from J, with 17 bases in between. CDR3 length: 12 amino acids. The CDR3 protein is CASSPQGRKLFF. In nucleotides, the CDR3 is TGTGCCAGCAGTCCCCAAGGCAGGAAATTGTTTTTT.

The V gene is TRBV30, the J gene TRBJ1-4, with TRBD1 as a possible D gene (5 bases). Per the germline V gene, CDR1 is GTSNPN and CDR2 is SVGIG (reference sequence). The V end lost 8 bases, the J end lost 7 bases, and 17 bases lay between the germline ends. This CDR3 comprises 13 residues. This chain's CDR3 is CAAPGSGGEKLFF. In DNA, the CDR3 is TGTGCCGCCCCAGGGAGCGGGGGTGAAAAACTGTTTTTT. The complete variable domain, with remaining parts taken from reference TRBV30 and TRBJ1-4, reads SQTIHQWPATLVQPVGSPLSLECTVEGTSNPNLYWYRQAAGRGLQLLFYSVGIGQISSEVPQNLSASRPQDRQFILSSKKLLLSDSGFYLCAAPGSGGEKLFFGSGTQLSVL.

The V call is TRBV18, the J call TRBJ1-5; tentative D call: TRBD1 (5 bases). The V end lost 2 bases, the J end lost 2 bases, and 13 bases lay between the germline ends. The CDR3 is 16 amino acids. Germline CDR1 reads KGHSH; CDR2 reads LQKENI. As DNA, the CDR3 is TGTGCCAGCTCACCATCAGGGCTTTTCGGCAATCAGCCCCAGCATTTT. Encoded protein: CASSPSGLFGNQPQHF.

The chain is built from TRBV29-1 and TRBJ2-1, with 8 bases fitting TRBD2. Trimming at V came to 4 bases and at J to 4 bases, leaving 3 bases not matched to a gene. Germline V gene lookup returns CDR1 SQVTM and CDR2 ANQGSEA. The CDR3 loop spans 13 amino acids. The CDR3 region has the DNA TGCAGCGTTGGAGCGGGGGTGTACAATGAGCAGTTCTTC. Its protein is CSVGAGVYNEQFF.